The next 20 T cell receptor beta chains were all read from a single sample in a study of T cells after somatic rescue of genetic block. The assay was immunoSEQ multiplex PCR, and TCRdb's table has in-frame clones only and misses some. Of approximately 88,000 clones in the sample, 90% are singletons; the top ten hold under 2%. Specimen: peripheral blood mononuclear cells (PBMCs). The receptors come from a young woman.

This clone was observed a few times. The rearrangement joins TRBV28 to TRBJ1-1; no clear D gene. Germline CDR1 reads MDHEN; CDR2 reads SYDVKM. The V end was cut by 5 bases, the J end by 3 bases, with 10 bases between. The CDR3 contains 13 residues. CDR3 region: CASSPDRYTEAFF. The CDR3 DNA reads as TGTGCCAGCAGTCCCGACCGATACACTGAAGCTTTCTTT.

This rearrangement joins TRBV6-6 to TRBJ1-5, with 7 bases aligning to TRBD1. V was clipped by 4 bases and J by 3 bases; unmatched bases: 6. The germline V gene encodes CDR1 MNHNY and CDR2 SVGAGI (reference sequence). CDR3 length equals 15 residues. The CDR3, as DNA: TGTGCCAGCAGTTGGGACAGCGAATTCAATCAGCCCCAGCATTTT. It translates to CASSWDSEFNQPQHF.

This clone came up a few times. The V and J genes are TRBV29-1 and TRBJ1-1; perhaps TRBD1 as D (5 bases). The ends were cut back, 8 bases at V and 0 bases at J, with 13 bases in the middle. The CDR3 totals 13 residues. Looked up from germline, CDR1 is SQVTM and CDR2 is ANQGSEA. CDR3 nucleotide sequence: TGCAGCCTGAGACAGCATCTGAACACTGAAGCTTTCTTT. Translation: CSLRQHLNTEAFF.

The rearrangement uses TRBV5-1 and TRBJ2-7; TRBD2 is a possible D gene (5 bases). The CDR3 loop spans 12 amino acids. The V gene's germline CDR1 is SGHRS and CDR2 YFSETQ. Trimming removed 6 bases from V and 0 bases from J, with 7 bases in between. CDR3 sequence (DNA): TGCGCCAGCACCGGGAACTCCTACGAGCAGTACTTC. Amino acids: CASTGNSYEQYF.

CDR3 in amino acids: CASGQLNQPQHF. The CDR3 nucleotides read TGTGCCTCGGGACAGCTCAATCAGCCCCAGCATTTT. The rearrangement joins TRBV28 to TRBJ1-5, with 7 positions matching TRBD1. CDR1 is MDHEN and CDR2 is SYDVKM in the germline V gene. Trimming removed 11 bases from V and 3 bases from J; junction bases left unmatched: 4. The CDR3 contains 12 residues. Together with reference TRBV28 and TRBJ1-5, the CDR3 gives the full variable domain: DVKVTQSSRYLVKRTGEKVFLECVQDMDHENMFWYRQDPGLGLRLIYFSYDVKMKEKGDIPEGYSVSREKKERFSLILESASTNQTSMYLCASGQLNQPQHFGDGTRLSIL.

The genes are TRBV19 and TRBJ1-1; D is unresolved. Trimming left V 5 bases short and J 3 bases short, with 10 bases between. The CDR3 extends over 13 amino acids. The germline CDR1 and CDR2 sequences are LNHDA and SQIVND (reference sequence). CDR3 in amino acids: CASSPLGDTEAFF. The DNA for the CDR3 is TGTGCCAGTAGTCCCCTCGGGGACACTGAAGCTTTCTTT.

The rearrangement links TRBV12-5 to TRBJ1-1; 8 nucleotides align to TRBD1. Germline V CDR1 and CDR2: LGHNT, FRNRAP. This CDR3 is 14 amino acids long. Unmatched junction bases numbered 7, after V lost 2 bases and J lost 8 bases. The CDR3 DNA sequence: TGTGCTAGTGGTTTGCAGGGGGCGACGGGGGAAGCTTTCTTT. Protein sequence: CASGLQGATGEAFF.

The chain has TRBV7-9 and TRBJ1-2; D is unclear. The CDR3 contains 15 residues. Trimming removed 0 bases at V and 4 bases at J, with 12 bases between. Germline V lookup: CDR1 SEHNR, CDR2 FQNEAQ (reference sequence). The DNA for the CDR3 is TGTGCCAGCAGCTTAGCGCCGGTGCGGCTCTATGGCTACACCTTC. Residues: CASSLAPVRLYGYTF.

The chain links TRBV19 to TRBJ2-1; tentative D call: TRBD1 (6 bases). The CDR3 covers 11 residues. Trimming cost V 6 bases and J 8 bases, with 8 bases left between them. Germline CDR1 and CDR2: LNHDA and SQIVND (reference sequence). CDR3 nucleotide sequence: TGTGCCAGTAGCAGGGGCGATGAGCAGTTCTTC. It is translated as CASSRGDEQFF.

This sequence joins TRBV28 and TRBJ1-2, with D possibly being TRBD1 (6 bases). The CDR3 has 15 amino acids. Germline assignment: CDR1 MDHEN and CDR2 SYDVKM. V shed 5 bases and J shed 3 bases, with 16 bases lying between them. CDR3 DNA: TGTGCCAGCAGTGTAAACAGGGTCAGTGACTATGGCTACACCTTC. Protein sequence: CASSVNRVSDYGYTF.

The V call is TRBV11-2, the J call TRBJ2-7; D gene uncertain. CDR3 size: 13 residues. Germline-derived CDR1 and CDR2 are SGHAT and FQNNGV. With 5 bases removed from V and 3 bases from J, the gap between germline ends came to 11 bases. The CDR3 DNA is TGTGCCAGCAGCCCACTCCGGGTCTACGAGCAGTACTTC. Residues: CASSPLRVYEQYF.

About this clone: One end of the junction is discordant with germline, which a read error may explain. The chain couples TRBV27 to TRBJ2-5; 8 bases are shared with TRBD1. The CDR3 contains 16 residues. The V gene's germline CDR1 is MNHEY and CDR2 SMNVEV (reference sequence). The chain's CDR3 is CAGSLSPGTGIETQYF. As DNA, the CDR3 is TGTGCCGGCAGTTTATCCCCCGGGACAGGCATCGAGACCCAGTACTTC.

The chain couples TRBV7-9 to TRBJ2-3, with 7 bases that match TRBD1. The J segment lost 1 base and the V segment lost 3 bases, leaving 1 base of the junction unmatched. CDR1 is SEHNR, CDR2 FQNEAQ, per germline (reference sequence). The CDR3 length is 14 residues. CDR3 DNA: TGTGCCAGCAGCTTCGACAGGGGCACAGATACGCAGTATTTT. Protein product: CASSFDRGTDTQYF.

The gene calls are TRBV2 and TRBJ2-5; the match to TRBD2 covers 7 bases. The germline V gene encodes CDR1 SNHLY and CDR2 FYNNEI. The CDR3 is 13 residues long. Germline trimming cut 4 bases from V and 4 bases from J; bases unmatched to any gene: 3. CDR3 DNA sequence: TGTGCCAGCAGTGGCGGGAGTGGAGAGACCCAGTACTTC. It is translated as CASSGGSGETQYF.

The CDR3 protein is CAWSVPGRSTGNIQYF. The CDR3 coding sequence is TGTGCCTGGAGTGTACCTGGTAGGTCGACGGGAAACATTCAGTACTTC. The J gene is TRBJ2-4, the V gene TRBV30; D call uncertain. This CDR3 spans 16 amino acids. Deletions cut 0 bases from V and 6 bases from J, with 18 bases between. Germline CDR1 GTSNPN, CDR2 SVGIG (reference sequence). The full variable domain, its missing parts supplied by reference TRBV30 and TRBJ2-4, is SQTIHQWPATLVQPVGSPLSLECTVEGTSNPNLYWYRQAAGRGLQLLFYSVGIGQISSEVPQNLSASRPQDRQFILSSKKLLLSDSGFYLCAWSVPGRSTGNIQYFGAGTRLSVL.

This clone was detected once. This chain uses TRBV11-2 with TRBJ2-3; D is perhaps TRBD2 (6 bases). This CDR3 has 14 amino acids. CDR1 and CDR2 (germline): SGHAT, FQNNGV. The V and J ends lost 5 bases and 6 bases respectively, with 15 bases between them. The CDR3 loop is CASSPVGGKDTQYF. The CDR3 DNA sequence: TGTGCCAGCAGCCCGGTTGGGGGGAAGGATACGCAGTATTTT.

The chain recombines TRBV28 with TRBJ2-1; the match to TRBD2 covers 7 bases. CDR3 size: 16 residues. Trimming cost V 5 bases and J 3 bases; bases outside gene matches: 10. The germline V gene encodes CDR1 MDHEN and CDR2 SYDVKM. The CDR3 loop is CASSPPEAGFYNEQFF. The CDR3 DNA sequence: TGTGCCAGCAGTCCCCCGGAAGCGGGGTTCTACAATGAGCAGTTCTTC.

V gene TRBV2 combines with J gene TRBJ2-5, with a tentative D call TRBD2 (6 bases). This CDR3 is built from 13 residues. Trimming left V 4 bases short and J 8 bases short, with 14 bases between. The germline V gene has CDR1 SNHLY and CDR2 FYNNEI. The CDR3 sequence: CASSGGVGQTQYF. CDR3 DNA: TGTGCCAGCAGTGGGGGGGTAGGGCAAACCCAGTACTTC.

DNA for the CDR3: TGCGCCAGCAGCTTCCTTACTAGCGGGAGATGGAAGACCCAGTACTTC. Translating it yields CASSFLTSGRWKTQYF. This sequence joins TRBV5-1 and TRBJ2-5, with TRBD2 matching 11 bases. The CDR3 loop spans 16 amino acids. CDR1 SGHRS and CDR2 YFSETQ come from the germline V gene. V shed 2 bases and J 6 bases; nucleotides not matched to a gene: 9.

The chain links TRBV11-2 to TRBJ1-2; D is unclear. CDR3 length: 18 amino acids. The V and J ends lost 1 base and 6 bases respectively, with 24 bases between them. Per germline, CDR1 SGHAT and CDR2 FQNNGV. CDR3 DNA sequence: TGTGCCAGCAGCTTAGGTTCCCTGTGGCGCGAAGGGAGGAATGGCTACACCTTC. It is translated as CASSLGSLWREGRNGYTF.